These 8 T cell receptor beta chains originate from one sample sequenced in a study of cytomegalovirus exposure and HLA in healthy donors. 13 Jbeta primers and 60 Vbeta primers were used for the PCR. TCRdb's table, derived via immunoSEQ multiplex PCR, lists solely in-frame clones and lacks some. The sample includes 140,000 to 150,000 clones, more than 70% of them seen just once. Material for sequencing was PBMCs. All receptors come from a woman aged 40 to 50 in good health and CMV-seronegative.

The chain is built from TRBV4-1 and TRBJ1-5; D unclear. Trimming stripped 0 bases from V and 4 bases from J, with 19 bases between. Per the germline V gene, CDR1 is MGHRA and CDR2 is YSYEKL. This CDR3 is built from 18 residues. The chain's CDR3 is CASSQEIHRGVGNQPQHF. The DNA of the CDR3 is TGCGCCAGCAGCCAAGAGATACACCGGGGAGTGGGGAATCAGCCCCAGCATTTT.

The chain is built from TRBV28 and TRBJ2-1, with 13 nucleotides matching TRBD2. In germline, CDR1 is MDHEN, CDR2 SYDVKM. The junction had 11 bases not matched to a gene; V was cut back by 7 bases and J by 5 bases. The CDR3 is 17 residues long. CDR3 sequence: CASIGLAGVVPDNEQFF. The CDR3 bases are TGTGCCAGCATCGGACTAGCGGGAGTGGTCCCCGACAATGAGCAGTTCTTC.

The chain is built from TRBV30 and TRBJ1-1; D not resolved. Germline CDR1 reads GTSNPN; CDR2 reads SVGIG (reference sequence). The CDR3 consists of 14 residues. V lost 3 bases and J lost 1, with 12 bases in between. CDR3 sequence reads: CAWRRSGGNTEAFF. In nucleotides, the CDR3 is TGTGCCTGGAGGAGGTCCGGTGGGAACACTGAAGCTTTCTTT.

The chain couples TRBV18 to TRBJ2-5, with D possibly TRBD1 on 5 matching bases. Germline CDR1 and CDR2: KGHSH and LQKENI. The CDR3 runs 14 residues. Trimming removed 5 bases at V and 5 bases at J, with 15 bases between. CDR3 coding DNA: TGTGCCAGCTCAACTACAGGAGCTGGCGAGACCCAGTACTTC. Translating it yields CASSTTGAGETQYF.

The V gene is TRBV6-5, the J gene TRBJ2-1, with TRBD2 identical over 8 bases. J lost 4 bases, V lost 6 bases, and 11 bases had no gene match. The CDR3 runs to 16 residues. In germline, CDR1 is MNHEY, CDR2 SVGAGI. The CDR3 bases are TGTGCCAGCAGGTACCTCTCGGGAGGGACGTACAATGAGCAGTTCTTC. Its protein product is CASRYLSGGTYNEQFF.

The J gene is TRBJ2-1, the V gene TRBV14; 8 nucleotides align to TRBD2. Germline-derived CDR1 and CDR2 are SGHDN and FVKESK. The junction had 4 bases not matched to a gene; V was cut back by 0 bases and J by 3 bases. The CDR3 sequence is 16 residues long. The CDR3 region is CASSQELAGLYNEQFF. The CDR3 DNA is TGTGCCAGCAGCCAAGAATTAGCGGGACTCTACAATGAGCAGTTCTTC. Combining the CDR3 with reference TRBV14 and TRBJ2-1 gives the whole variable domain EAGVTQFPSHSVIEKGQTVTLRCDPISGHDNLYWYRRVMGKEIKFLLHFVKESKQDESGMPNNRFLAERTGGTYSTLKVQPAELEDSGVYFCASSQELAGLYNEQFFGPGTRLTVL.

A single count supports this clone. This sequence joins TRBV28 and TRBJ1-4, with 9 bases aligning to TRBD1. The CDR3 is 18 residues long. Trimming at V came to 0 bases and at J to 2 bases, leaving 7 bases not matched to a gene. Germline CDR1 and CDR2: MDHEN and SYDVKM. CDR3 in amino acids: CASSLWDRGGYTNEKLFF. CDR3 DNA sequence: TGTGCCAGCAGTTTATGGGACAGGGGTGGGTATACTAATGAAAAACTGTTTTTT.

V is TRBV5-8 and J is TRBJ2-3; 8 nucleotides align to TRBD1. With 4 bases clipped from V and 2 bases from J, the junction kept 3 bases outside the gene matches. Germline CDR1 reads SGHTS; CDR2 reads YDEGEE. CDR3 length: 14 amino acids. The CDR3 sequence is CASSGQGYTDTQYF. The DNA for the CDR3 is TGTGCCAGCAGCGGACAGGGCTACACAGATACGCAGTATTTT.